Listed below are T cell receptor beta chains from one sample, sequenced in a study of shared clonotypes between healthy human individuals. The repertoire was sequenced with immunoSEQ multiplex PCR; TCRdb's copy has only in-frame clones and lacks some. This sample yields approximately 500,000 clones, of which 60% to 80% are seen a single time; 12% belongs to the top ten. Sequences were obtained from PBMCs. These receptors all stem from a woman between 40 and 55 years old in good health. Some clones in this sample may be carry-over from other donors' samples. Both conserved end residues are part of each CDR3. Each record gives: D gene, CDR3 length, V gene, J gene, clone size, CDR3 protein, CDR3 DNA. D genes are given only for firm matches. A row's size may be missing; if present it is once, few, many or a size class.

-	13	TRBV5-4	TRBJ2-1	-	CASSLEQYNEQFF	TGTGCCAGCAGCTTGGAGCAGTACAATGAGCAGTTCTTC
-	12	TRBV7-9	TRBJ2-1	many	CASTSGGYEQFF	TGTGCCAGCACCTCAGGGGGGTATGAGCAGTTCTTC
-	15	TRBV5-1	TRBJ1-4	-	CASSPVGDGIEKLFF	TGCGCCAGCAGCCCTGTAGGGGACGGGATTGAAAAACTGTTTTTT
-	10	TRBV29-1	TRBJ1-1	once	CSVGGGEAFF	TGCAGCGTTGGGGGGGGCGAAGCTTTCTTT
TRBD1	13	TRBV30	TRBJ1-4	-	CALTGVDGEKLFF	TGTGCCTTGACAGGGGTGGATGGTGAAAAACTGTTTTTT
TRBD2	18	TRBV6-4	TRBJ2-1	-	CASSDSKGLAGEKNEQFF	TGTGCCAGCAGTGACTCGAAGGGGCTAGCGGGAGAGAAGAATGAGCAGTTCTTC
-	15	TRBV9	TRBJ2-5	-	CASSVDGNNRETQYF	TGTGCCAGCAGCGTAGATGGCAATAATCGAGAGACCCAGTACTTC
TRBD2	15	TRBV4-1	TRBJ2-1	-	CASSQVAGVYNEQFF	TGCGCCAGCAGCCAAGTAGCGGGAGTCTACAATGAGCAGTTCTTC
-	16	TRBV7-2	TRBJ2-7	-	CASSLAPGGTPYEQYF	TGTGCCAGCAGCTTAGCGCCCGGAGGAACCCCCTACGAGCAGTACTTC
-	17	TRBV7-3	TRBJ2-2	-	CASSLTPTGGDTGELFF	TGTGCCAGCAGCTTAACCCCTACAGGGGGGGACACCGGGGAGCTGTTTTTT
TRBD2	14	TRBV11-2	TRBJ2-7	-	CASSRSGSANEQYF	TGTGCCAGCAGCCGGAGCGGGAGTGCCAACGAGCAGTACTTC